Sequencing of this TCR beta chain was carried out in a study of OX40 agonist ivuxolimab in advanced cancers. The overall study: Dose-escalation cases comprised hepatocellular carcinoma, melanoma, renal cell or head and neck cancer. One hepatocellular carcinoma and a couple of cutaneous melanoma patients partially responded.

Germline CDR1 reads MRHNA; CDR2 reads SNTAGT. This CDR3 region has 13 residues. V lost 5 bases to trimming and J lost 10 bases, with 16 bases between them. Using immunoSEQ multiplex PCR, the repertoire was profiled, and TCRdb retains in-frame clones only, with some absent. The sample holds 50,000 to 70,000 clones, roughly 80% seen once. At cycle 4 day 1, cycle 7 day 1, and baseline, blood was sampled. The receptor was derived from an adult with an advanced solid tumor such as melanoma, head and neck, liver or kidney cancer. The rearrangement uses TRBV6-4 and TRBJ2-3; no clear D gene. The starting material was CD4+ or CD8+ T cells sorted from blood, obtained in a trial of the OX40 agonist ivuxolimab. This chain's CDR3 is CASSPFWEGAQYF. CDR3 nucleotides: TGTGCCAGCAGTCCGTTTTGGGAAGGAGCGCAGTATTTT.